Shown below are 28 T cell receptor beta chains from a single sample sequenced in a study of CD8+CD57+ T cells in acquired aplastic anemia. Genomic DNA templated the TCR beta VDJ and CDR3 profiling. TCRdb re-called the reads through MiXCR, storing one row per CDR3 protein. The sample consists of about 170,000 distinct CDR3 sequences, about 48% of them appearing once. Sequenced material: sorted CD4+, CD8+, or CD8+CD57+ T cells (not recorded which) from PBMCs. These receptors all come from a human donor in good health.

This clonotype was recorded once. The rearrangement uses TRBV2 and TRBJ2-7; D may be TRBD2 (6 bases). Trimming removed 2 bases at V and 2 bases at J, with 13 bases between. This CDR3 contains 15 residues. Per germline, CDR1 SNHLY and CDR2 FYNNEI. The CDR3 sequence is CASSEFAAGPYEQYF. CDR3 bases: TGTGCCAGCAGTGAATTTGCGGCGGGGCCCTACGAGCAGTACTTC.

The rearrangement links TRBV29-1 to TRBJ2-2; 8 bases map to TRBD1. Germline CDR1 reads SQVTM; CDR2 reads ANQGSEA. The ends lost 7 bases at V and 4 bases at J; junction bases unmatched: 11. This CDR3 has 15 amino acids. The CDR3 DNA follows: TGCAGCGCCAAGCGACAGGGGAGTCGCACCGGGGAGCTGTTTTTT. Translated: CSAKRQGSRTGELFF.

The chain combines TRBV9 with TRBJ2-7; D remains ambiguous. V lost 10 bases to trimming and J lost 3 bases, with 8 bases between them. CDR1 and CDR2 (germline): SGDLS, YYNGEE. The CDR3 runs 10 residues. DNA for the CDR3: TGTGCCGGGTTAATCTACGAGCAGTACTTC. Its protein product is CAGLIYEQYF.

V and J are TRBV9 and TRBJ1-5; D perhaps matches TRBD1 (6 bases). Germline V gene lookup returns CDR1 SGDLS and CDR2 YYNGEE. The CDR3 contains 13 residues. With 7 bases removed from V and 4 bases from J, the gap between germline ends came to 12 bases. The CDR3 protein is CASSKGGNQPQHF. The CDR3 DNA reads as TGTGCCAGCTCAAAAGGGGGAAATCAGCCCCAGCATTTT.

Points on this clonotype: Just one base apart from a much larger clone, this may be a read error. The chain combines TRBV11-2 with TRBJ2-3, with 10 bases fitting TRBD2. Germline-derived CDR1 and CDR2 are SGHAT and FQNNGV. J gave up 6 bases and V 9 bases, and 18 bases lay outside the gene matches. This CDR3 spans 17 amino acids. CDR3 residues: CASGFSGGMGRLDTQYF. In DNA form, the CDR3 reads TGTGCCAGTGGATTTAGCGGGGGGATGGGTAGGCTCGATACGCAGTATTTT.

The table lists this clonotype with a few counts. This sequence joins TRBV18 and TRBJ2-7; possibly TRBD2 for D (6 bases). The germline V gene encodes CDR1 KGHSH and CDR2 LQKENI. Trimming took off 1 base at V and 3 bases at J, with 13 bases between the two ends. The CDR3 runs 15 residues. CDR3 protein: CASSPLVSGLYEQYF. The CDR3 region has the DNA TGTGCCAGCTCACCACTTGTGAGCGGGCTCTACGAGCAGTACTTC.

This clonotype was recorded at least ten times. V gene TRBV6-5 combines with J gene TRBJ2-5; D gene unclear. The CDR3 spans 16 residues. V lost 0 bases and J lost 1, with 12 bases in between. Germline CDR1 reads MNHEY; CDR2 reads SVGAGI. The CDR3 nucleotides are TGTGCCAGCAGTTACTCGTCCCTCACATTCCAAGAGACCCAGTACTTC. It yields the protein CASSYSSLTFQETQYF.

This clonotype was recorded at least ten times. The chain recombines TRBV29-1 with TRBJ1-1; 9 bases line up with TRBD1. The V gene's germline CDR1 is SQVTM and CDR2 ANQGSEA. CDR3 length: 14 residues. The J segment lost 0 bases and the V segment lost 6 bases, leaving 5 bases of the junction unmatched. The CDR3 DNA sequence: TGCAGCGTCCAACAGGGGGCGGTGAACACTGAAGCTTTCTTT. Translated: CSVQQGAVNTEAFF.

As for this clonotype: This may come from a read error, since a much larger clone is one base off. The chain uses TRBV11-3 and TRBJ2-7, with 8 bases identical to TRBD1. Per germline, CDR1 SGHNT and CDR2 YENEEA. The J segment lost 2 bases and the V segment lost 8 bases, leaving 11 bases of the junction unmatched. The CDR3 is made up of 15 amino acids. CDR3 amino acids: CASGPGTGDTYEQYF. CDR3 in DNA: TGTGCCAGCGGCCCCGGGACAGGCGACACCTACGAGCAGTACTTC.

This clonotype is a singleton in its sample. The chain joins TRBV19 to TRBJ2-7, with TRBD1 matching 11 bases. J lost 2 bases, V lost 9 bases, and 9 bases had no gene match. The CDR3 is 15 amino acids. CDR1 LNHDA and CDR2 SQIVND come from the germline V gene (reference sequence). CDR3 sequence: CARCRGQGGAYEQYF. The CDR3, as DNA: TGTGCCAGGTGCCGGGGACAGGGGGGGGCCTACGAGCAGTACTTC.

A remark on this clonotype: It is likely a read error, because the conserved phenylalanine at the end of the CDR3 is missing. This sequence joins TRBV5-4 and TRBJ1-1; no reliable D call. The V and J ends lost 2 bases and 6 bases respectively, with 17 bases between them. The germline CDR1 and CDR2 sequences are SGHNT and YYREEE (reference sequence). The CDR3 runs 15 residues. CDR3 nucleotides: TGTGCCAGCAGCTTAAGGGCTGGGTTTGTCGCTGAAGCTTTCCTT. It codes for CASSLRAGFVAEAFL.

CDR3 sequence reads: CSALTGVGYNEQFF. In DNA form, the CDR3 reads TGCAGCGCCTTGACAGGGGTGGGCTACAATGAGCAGTTCTTC. V is TRBV29-1 and J is TRBJ2-1, with 8 positions matching TRBD1. The CDR3 has 14 residues. After removal of 7 bases from V and 3 bases from J, the junction contained 8 bases not matched to a gene. CDR1 and CDR2 from the germline V gene are SQVTM and ANQGSEA.

This clonotype was seen only a few times. The V gene is TRBV6-1, the J gene TRBJ1-1; the D is unclear. The CDR3 is 13 amino acids. CDR1 and CDR2 (germline): MNHNS, SASEGT. Trimming shortened V by 4 bases and J by 8 bases, and 14 bases separated the two germline ends. The CDR3 here is CASSGRYGGEAFF. Here the CDR3 DNA reads TGTGCCAGCAGTGGAAGGTACGGAGGAGAAGCTTTCTTT.

The CDR3 sequence is CSARDGTGTIADYTF. CDR3 DNA: TGCAGTGCTAGAGATGGGACAGGGACGATAGCTGACTACACCTTC. This chain uses TRBV20-1 with TRBJ1-2; 9 nucleotides agree with TRBD1. There are 15 residues in the CDR3. The junction had 12 bases not matched to a gene; V was cut back by 0 bases and J by 10 bases. CDR1 is DFQATT and CDR2 is SNEGSKA in the germline V gene (reference sequence).

V gene TRBV19 combines with J gene TRBJ1-1, with D possibly matching TRBD1 (6 bases). V shed 5 bases and J shed 4 bases, with 23 bases lying between them. CDR3 size: 17 residues. Germline lookup yields CDR1 LNHDA and CDR2 SQIVND (reference sequence). This CDR3 is CASSYRVPHVTGTEAFF. As DNA, the CDR3 is TGTGCCAGTAGTTACAGGGTCCCCCACGTTACGGGCACTGAAGCTTTCTTT.

This clonotype was seen a handful of times. The J gene is TRBJ2-5, the V gene TRBV7-6; D is unresolved. The V end lost 4 bases, the J end lost 1 base, and 7 bases lay between the germline ends. The CDR3 is 13 amino acids. From germline, CDR1 is SGHVS and CDR2 FNYEAQ. CDR3 sequence reads: CASSSDPQETQYF. The CDR3 region has the DNA TGTGCCAGCAGCTCCGACCCCCAAGAGACCCAGTACTTC. Drawing the rest from reference TRBV7-6 and TRBJ2-5, the complete variable domain is GAGVSQSPRYKVTKRGQDVALRCDPISGHVSLYWYRQALGQGPEFLTYFNYEAQQDKSGLPNDRFSAERPEGSISTLTIQRTEQRDSAMYRCASSSDPQETQYFGPGTRLLVL.

This clonotype was found many times. V and J are TRBV6-5 and TRBJ2-3; D is perhaps TRBD2 (6 bases). Germline lookup yields CDR1 MNHEY and CDR2 SVGAGI. The V gene lost 4 bases and the J gene lost 1 base, with 9 bases spanning the gap. The CDR3 contains 14 residues. For the CDR3, the DNA is TGTGCCAGCAGTTCCGGGGGAGGCACAGATACGCAGTATTTT. Amino acid sequence: CASSSGGGTDTQYF.

Ten or more counts support this clonotype. V is TRBV20-1 and J is TRBJ1-2, with 8 bases matching TRBD1. Unmatched junction bases numbered 2, after V lost 0 bases and J lost 14 bases. Germline V CDR1 and CDR2: DFQATT, SNEGSKA (reference sequence). The CDR3 runs 10 residues. CDR3 residues: CSARDRTGTF. CDR3 nucleotides: TGCAGTGCTAGAGATAGGACAGGGACCTTC.

With regard to this clonotype: A much larger clone lies one base from this, so it may be a read error. The V and J genes are TRBV14 and TRBJ1-2; D unresolved. The length of the CDR3 is 14 residues. Germline V CDR1 and CDR2: SGHDN, FVKESK. Trimming removed 2 bases from V and 6 bases from J, with 13 bases in between. In DNA, the CDR3 is TGTGCCAGCAGCCAACTGGGGAGGGAAGATGGCTACACCTTC. This sequence encodes CASSQLGREDGYTF.

Regarding this clonotype: The junction departs from the called germline gene at one end, perhaps through a read error. The V and J genes are TRBV10-3 and TRBJ1-2; 7 bases match TRBD1. This CDR3 contains 15 residues. The germline CDR1 and CDR2 sequences are ENHRY and SYGVKD. The CDR3 DNA reads as TGTGCCAGCAGTTACTCGAACAGGGGTGACTATGGCTACACCTTC. This codes for CASSYSNRGDYGYTF.

This clonotype was observed a handful of times. The chain couples TRBV7-8 to TRBJ1-1, with 7 bases fitting TRBD1. V dropped 4 bases and J dropped 4; count of bases not matched to a gene: 6. The germline V gene encodes CDR1 SGHVS and CDR2 FQNEAQ. The CDR3 runs 14 residues. CDR3 bases: TGTGCCAGCAGCTCAGGGGGTTTTTTCACTGAAGCTTTCTTT. This translates into CASSSGGFFTEAFF.

The chain is built from TRBV28 and TRBJ1-1, with TRBD1 matching over 9 bases. The CDR3 loop spans 15 amino acids. Unmatched junction bases numbered 10, after V lost 10 bases and J lost 1 base. Germline V CDR1 and CDR2: MDHEN, SYDVKM. The CDR3 loop reads CATTAGTGRNTEAFF. CDR3 coding DNA: TGTGCCACTACTGCCGGGACAGGGAGGAACACTGAAGCTTTCTTT.

This clonotype occurred many times. This chain uses TRBV12-3 or TRBV12-4 with TRBJ1-2; D not resolved. Trimming removed 5 bases at V and 5 bases at J, with 15 bases between. CDR3 length: 14 residues. The CDR3 DNA sequence: TGTGCCAGCAGTCCCTCAATGGAAGGATATGGCTACACCTTC. Protein sequence: CASSPSMEGYGYTF.

This clonotype showed up many times. V is TRBV5-5 and J is TRBJ2-7; 9 bases map to TRBD1. CDR3 length: 15 amino acids. With V trimmed by 3 bases and J by 6 bases, 10 bases remained unmatched. Germline V gene lookup returns CDR1 SGHKS and CDR2 YYEKEE (reference sequence). The CDR3 sequence is CASSYPGQGAGEQYF. The CDR3 DNA is TGTGCCAGCAGCTATCCGGGACAGGGTGCGGGCGAGCAGTACTTC.

J is TRBJ2-6 and V is TRBV19, with 8 nucleotides matching TRBD1. Germline V gene data show CDR1 as LNHDA and CDR2 as SQIVND (reference sequence). Trimming removed 3 bases from V and 2 bases from J; junction bases left unmatched: 6. This CDR3 has 17 amino acids. This CDR3 is CASSMRTGFTGANVLTF. As DNA, the CDR3 is TGTGCCAGTAGTATGAGGACAGGGTTCACTGGGGCCAACGTCCTGACTTTC. Supplemented by reference TRBV19 and TRBJ2-6, the full variable domain reads DGGITQSPKYLFRKEGQNVTLSCEQNLNHDAMYWYRQDPGQGLRLIYYSQIVNDFQKGDIAEGYSVSREKKESFPLTVTSAQKNPTAFYLCASSMRTGFTGANVLTFGAGSRLTVL.

This rearrangement joins TRBV15 to TRBJ1-2; D remains ambiguous. Deletions cut 2 bases from V and 2 bases from J, with 9 bases between. The germline V gene has CDR1 LNHNV and CDR2 YYDKDF (reference sequence). This CDR3 has 14 residues. As DNA, the CDR3 is TGTGCCACCAGCAGAAGGTTGGCCAACTATGGCTACACCTTC. It is translated as CATSRRLANYGYTF.

In regard to this clonotype: An end of the junction differs from the germline gene, which may be a read error. The V gene is TRBV3-1, the J gene TRBJ2-7; 8 nucleotides align to TRBD2. The CDR3 length is 14 residues. CDR1 and CDR2 (germline): LGHDT, YNNKEL (reference sequence). The CDR3 region is CASSPGLGGYEHYF. Written as DNA, the CDR3 is TGTGCCAGCAGCCCGGGACTAGGTGGGTACGAGCATTACTTC.

This sequence joins TRBV20-1 and TRBJ2-7; 13 bases agree with TRBD2. V was pared by 6 bases and J by 7 bases, with 6 bases of the junction left unmatched. Germline assignment: CDR1 DFQATT and CDR2 SNEGSKA (reference sequence). The CDR3 has 13 residues. CDR3 DNA: TGCAGTGCCGGACTAGCGGGAGACGGGGAGCAGTACTTC. Its translation: CSAGLAGDGEQYF.